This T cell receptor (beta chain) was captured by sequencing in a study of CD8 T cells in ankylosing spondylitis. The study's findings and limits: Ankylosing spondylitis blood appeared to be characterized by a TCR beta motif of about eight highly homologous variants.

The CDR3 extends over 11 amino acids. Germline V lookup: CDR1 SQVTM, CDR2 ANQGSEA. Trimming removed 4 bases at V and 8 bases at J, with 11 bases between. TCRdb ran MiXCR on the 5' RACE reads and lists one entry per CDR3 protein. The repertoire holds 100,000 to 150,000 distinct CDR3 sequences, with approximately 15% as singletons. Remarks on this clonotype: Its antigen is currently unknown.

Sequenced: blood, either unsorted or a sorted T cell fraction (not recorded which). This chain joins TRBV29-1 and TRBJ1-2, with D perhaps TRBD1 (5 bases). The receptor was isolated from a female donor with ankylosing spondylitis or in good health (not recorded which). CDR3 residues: CSVVGDGGYTF. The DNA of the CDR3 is TGCAGCGTTGTAGGGGATGGCGGCTACACCTTC.